The clone carrying this TCR beta chain was found many times. V shed 0 bases and J shed 6 bases, with 14 bases lying between them. The CDR3 loop spans 15 amino acids. Germline CDR1 MGHRA, CDR2 YSYEKL. The sample belongs to a study of CD8 T cells in Susac syndrome. In Susac syndrome patients, recently defined diagnostic criteria for definite or probable disease were met. RNA, at about 0.45 to 1 ug, was reverse transcribed with random hexamers. MiXCR, run by TCRdb on the immunoSEQ multiplex PCR reads, gives a single entry per CDR3 protein. Among roughly 110,000 distinct CDR3 sequences, 94% were seen once, and the ten largest hold 0.4% to 0.5%.

This sequence was found in a human donor with Susac syndrome. This sequence joins TRBV4-1 and TRBJ1-2; possibly TRBD1 for D (5 bases). Sample: CD8+ T cells from PBMCs. The CDR3 region is CASSQDVPGRDGYTF. The CDR3 region has the DNA TGCGCCAGCAGCCAAGATGTTCCAGGGCGGGATGGCTACACCTTC.